The present entry profiles one T cell receptor beta chain with its context. Its antigen remains unknown. The CDR3 loop spans 17 amino acids. Germline loops: CDR1 KGHDR, CDR2 SFDVKD. V lost 6 bases, J lost 2 bases, and 20 bases lay in between. This sample was included in a study of CD8+CD57+ T cells in acquired aplastic anemia. The study's findings and limits: Roughly 30 CD8+ CDR3 sequences occurred in both the patients and the controls.

Profiling that covered TCR beta VDJ and CDR3 relied on genomic DNA as its template. TCRdb recomputed calls from the reads with MiXCR, one row per CDR3 protein. The sample consists of roughly 500,000 distinct CDR3 sequences, around a third of them appearing once. By flow cytometry, patients selected for sequencing had shown an expansion of CD8+CD57+ cells. The sequenced sample was sorted CD4+, CD8+, or CD8+CD57+ T cells (not recorded which) from PBMCs. The chain links TRBV24-1 to TRBJ2-3, with D possibly matching TRBD1 (6 bases). This receptor was identified in a human donor with aplastic anemia. The CDR3 DNA reads TGTGCCACCAGTACATCTAGTAGCAGGGGACACACAGATACGCAGTATTTT. Translation: CATSTSSSRGHTDTQYF.